This TCR beta chain emerged from a study of beta chain features in type 1 diabetes. Expressed TCRB transcripts got sequenced, as all isolated RNA was reverse transcribed. Libraries were prepared by immunoSEQ multiplex PCR; TCRdb keeps only in-frame clonotypes and omits some of them. The data show 350,000 to 450,000 clones, roughly 14% seen once. What was sequenced was naive CD4+ T cells from blood. The receptor's source is a man between 25 and 39 years old in good health.

The CDR3 DNA is TGTGCCAGCAGCCGACCGCGCGGACAGAACACCGGGGAGCTGTTTTTT. It translates to CASSRPRGQNTGELFF. This chain connects TRBV7-9 to TRBJ2-2, with D perhaps matching TRBD1 (5 bases). The CDR3 is 16 amino acids. Germline V gives CDR1 SEHNR, CDR2 FQNEAQ (reference sequence). V was trimmed by 5 bases and J by 1 base, leaving 14 bases between them.